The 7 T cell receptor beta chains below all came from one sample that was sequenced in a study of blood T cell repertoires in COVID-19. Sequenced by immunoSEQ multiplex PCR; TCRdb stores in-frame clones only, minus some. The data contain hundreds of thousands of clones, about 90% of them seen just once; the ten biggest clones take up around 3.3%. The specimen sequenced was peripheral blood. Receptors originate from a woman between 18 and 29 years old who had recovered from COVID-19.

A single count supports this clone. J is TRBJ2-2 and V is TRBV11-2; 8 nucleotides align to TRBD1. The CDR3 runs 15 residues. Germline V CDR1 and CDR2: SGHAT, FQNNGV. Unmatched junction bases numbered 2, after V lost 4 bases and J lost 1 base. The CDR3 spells CASSWDRLNTGELFF. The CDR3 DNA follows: TGTGCCAGCAGCTGGGACAGGTTGAACACCGGGGAGCTGTTTTTT.

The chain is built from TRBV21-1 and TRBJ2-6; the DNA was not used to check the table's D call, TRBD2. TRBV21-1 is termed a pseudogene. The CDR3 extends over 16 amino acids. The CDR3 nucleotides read TGTGCCAACAGACCGGGGGAAACCTCTGGGGCCAACGTCCTGACTTTC. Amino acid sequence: CANRPGETSGANVLTF.

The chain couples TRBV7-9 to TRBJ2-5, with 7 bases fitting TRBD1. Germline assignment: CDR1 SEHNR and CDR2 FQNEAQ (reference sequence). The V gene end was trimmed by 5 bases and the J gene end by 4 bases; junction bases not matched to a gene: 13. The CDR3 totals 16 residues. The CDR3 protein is CASSPGPGQARETQYF. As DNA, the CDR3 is TGTGCCAGCAGCCCGGGCCCAGGACAGGCCAGAGAGACCCAGTACTTC.

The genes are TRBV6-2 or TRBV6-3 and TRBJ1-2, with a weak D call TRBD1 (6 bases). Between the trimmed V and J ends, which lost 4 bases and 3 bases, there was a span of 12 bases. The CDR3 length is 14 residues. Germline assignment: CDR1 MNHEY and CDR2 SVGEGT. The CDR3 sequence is CASSLSRGYYGYTF. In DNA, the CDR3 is TGTGCCAGCAGTTTGAGCAGGGGCTACTATGGCTACACCTTC.

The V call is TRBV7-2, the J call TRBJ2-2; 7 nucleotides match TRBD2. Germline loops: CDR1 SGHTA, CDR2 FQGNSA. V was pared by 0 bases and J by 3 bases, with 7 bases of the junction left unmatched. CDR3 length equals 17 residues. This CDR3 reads CASSLAPSGTDTGELFF. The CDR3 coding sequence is TGTGCCAGCAGCTTAGCGCCCAGCGGGACCGACACCGGGGAGCTGTTTTTT.

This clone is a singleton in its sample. CDR3 DNA: TGTGCCAGCAGCTCCATTCTAGCGGGAGAGAATGAGCAGTTCTTC. It yields the protein CASSSILAGENEQFF. The chain links TRBV11-3 to TRBJ2-1; 10 bases line up with TRBD2. The CDR3 loop spans 15 amino acids. Germline CDR1 and CDR2: SGHNT and YENEEA. The V and J ends lost 4 bases and 7 bases, in that order; junction bases with no gene match: 7.

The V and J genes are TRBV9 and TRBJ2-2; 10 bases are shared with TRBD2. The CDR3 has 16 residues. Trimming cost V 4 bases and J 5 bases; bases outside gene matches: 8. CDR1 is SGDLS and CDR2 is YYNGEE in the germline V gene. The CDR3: CASSPSGSTRTGELFF. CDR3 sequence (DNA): TGTGCCAGCAGCCCTAGCGGGAGCACGCGAACCGGGGAGCTGTTTTTT. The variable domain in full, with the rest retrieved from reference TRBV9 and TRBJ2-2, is DSGVTQTPKHLITATGQRVTLRCSPRSGDLSVYWYQQSLDQGLQFLIQYYNGEERAKGNILERFSAQQFPDLHSELNLSSLELGDSALYFCASSPSGSTRTGELFFGEGSRLTVL.